Listed here are 20 T cell receptor beta chains from one sample, sequenced in a study of T cells in Graves' hyperthyroidism and ophthalmopathy. There were TCR beta CDR3 regions amplified from RNA transcripts. Carried out on the TCR CDR3, a first-round RT-PCR used the HTBI primer set. In TCRdb, the multiplex PCR reads were re-called with MiXCR into one record per CDR3 protein. The sample lists approximately 360,000 distinct CDR3 sequences, 15% to 19% occurring once. The sample taken for sequencing was blood. The source is a woman between 18 and 29 years old with Graves' hyperthyroidism that later progressed to Graves' ophthalmopathy.

This clonotype was recorded many times. The chain uses TRBV5-6 and TRBJ1-2; no firm D call. Germline values: CDR1 SGHDT, CDR2 YYEEEE. The CDR3 sequence is 15 residues long. Trimming removed 0 bases from V and 2 bases from J, with 11 bases in between. The CDR3 region is CASSLGAAANYGYTF. CDR3 bases: TGTGCCAGCAGCTTGGGGGCGGCGGCCAACTATGGCTACACCTTC.

The chain joins TRBV27 to TRBJ2-5; 8 bases map to TRBD2. V was pared by 2 bases and J by 2 bases, with 4 bases of the junction left unmatched. Germline loops: CDR1 MNHEY, CDR2 SMNVEV (reference sequence). The CDR3 has 15 residues. CDR3 in DNA: TGTGCCAGCAGTTTAAGTAGCGGGGAACAAGAGACCCAGTACTTC. Amino acid sequence: CASSLSSGEQETQYF.

This clonotype was recorded many times. V and J are TRBV7-9 and TRBJ2-5; D possibly corresponds to TRBD1 (6 bases). The CDR3 extends over 12 amino acids. Per the germline V gene, CDR1 is SEHNR and CDR2 is FQNEAQ (reference sequence). Trimming left V 4 bases short and J 9 bases short, with 12 bases between. The CDR3 region has the DNA TGTGCCAGCAGCTCTCTACCAGGGGCCCAGTACTTC. Its translation: CASSSLPGAQYF.

This clonotype has at least ten counts. Here the CDR3 DNA reads TGTGCCAGCAGCTCCACCAGAGGGGGGGAGCAGTACTTC. It encodes CASSSTRGGEQYF. The gene calls are TRBV27 and TRBJ2-7; D is tentatively TRBD1 or TRBD2 (6 bases each). CDR1 is MNHEY and CDR2 is SMNVEV in the germline V gene (reference sequence). Trimming left V 6 bases short and J 7 bases short, with 16 bases between. The CDR3 loop spans 13 amino acids.

This clonotype was observed a handful of times. This chain links TRBV6-6 with TRBJ1-6; TRBD1 matches at 7 bases. The germline V gene has CDR1 MNHNY and CDR2 SVGAGI (reference sequence). The trim removed 2 bases at V and 8 bases at J, leaving 9 bases unmatched. The CDR3 length is 16 residues. The CDR3 sequence: CASSYLRQGGDSPLHF. The CDR3 bases are TGTGCCAGCAGTTACCTCCGACAGGGTGGAGATTCACCCCTCCACTTT.

Many counts were recorded for this clonotype. The chain carries TRBV11-3 and TRBJ2-2, with D possibly being TRBD1 (6 bases). The ends were cut back, 5 bases at V and 0 bases at J, with 13 bases in the middle. Germline V lookup: CDR1 SGHNT, CDR2 YENEEA. The CDR3 covers 16 residues. CDR3 region: CASSPAKGANTGELFF. The CDR3 DNA sequence: TGTGCCAGCAGCCCAGCGAAGGGGGCGAACACCGGGGAGCTGTTTTTT.

This chain connects TRBV29-1 to TRBJ2-2; TRBD1 matches at 8 bases. The V segment lost 6 bases and the J segment 3 bases; nucleotides outside the gene matches: 6. This CDR3 has 14 residues. CDR1 is SQVTM, CDR2 ANQGSEA, per germline. This chain's CDR3 is CSVRQGTYTGELFF. CDR3 nucleotide sequence: TGCAGCGTGAGACAGGGGACATACACCGGGGAGCTGTTTTTT.

Note on this clonotype: This may be a read error: a much more frequent sequence differs by one nucleotide. The genes are TRBV20-1 and TRBJ1-5; the D is unclear. The CDR3 totals 14 residues. Per the germline V gene, CDR1 is DFQATT and CDR2 is SNEGSKA (reference sequence). The CDR3, as DNA: TGCAGTGCTAGAGGCCTCAAGGGCAATCAGCCCCTGCATTTT. As protein: CSARGLKGNQPLHF.

The rearrangement uses TRBV19 and TRBJ2-1, with 12 bases aligning to TRBD2. J was trimmed by 10 bases and V by 2 bases; bases with no gene match: 12. This CDR3 is 17 amino acids long. Germline lookup yields CDR1 LNHDA and CDR2 SQIVND (reference sequence). The CDR3 DNA reads TGTGCCAGTAGTATAACCCTCCGACTAGCGGGAGCAAGGGAGCAGTTCTTC. It yields the protein CASSITLRLAGAREQFF.

The chain uses TRBV4-1 and TRBJ1-4; D remains unclear. Between the trimmed V and J ends, which lost 4 bases and 4 bases, there was a span of 7 bases. There are 13 residues in the CDR3. In germline, CDR1 is MGHRA, CDR2 YSYEKL. As DNA, the CDR3 is TGCGCCAGCAGCCTCGGGTTTAATGAAAAACTGTTTTTT. Translating it yields CASSLGFNEKLFF.

This clonotype appeared many times. V usage is TRBV18 and J usage is TRBJ1-4; D ambiguous. V dropped 3 bases and J dropped 0 bases, with 11 bases sitting between them. The germline V gene has CDR1 KGHSH and CDR2 LQKENI. This CDR3 has 16 amino acids. CDR3: CASSPQDGSTNEKLFF. The CDR3 nucleotides read TGTGCCAGCTCACCCCAGGACGGATCAACTAATGAAAAACTGTTTTTT.

This clonotype was counted ten times or more. CDR3 DNA: TGTGCCAGCAGTTCGATTCTCGAGGGAGGGAGTGATAACTATGGCTACACCTTC. Protein: CASSSILEGGSDNYGYTF. V is TRBV28 and J is TRBJ1-2; D not resolved. Trimming removed 4 bases at V and 1 base at J, with 22 bases between. The CDR3 extends over 18 amino acids. Germline values: CDR1 MDHEN, CDR2 SYDVKM.

This clonotype has ten or more counts. The chain is built from TRBV7-3 and TRBJ2-2, with TRBD2 as a possible D gene (5 bases). This CDR3 has 14 residues. V gave up 7 bases and J gave up 3 bases, with 12 bases separating them. Germline assignment: CDR1 SGHTA and CDR2 FQGTGA. In DNA form, the CDR3 reads TGTGCCAGCACCACTACTAGGGACACCGGGGAGCTGTTTTTT. As protein: CASTTTRDTGELFF.

This clonotype was seen repeatedly, ten times or more. The chain is built from TRBV10-3 and TRBJ1-2, with TRBD1 as a possible D gene (6 bases). In germline, CDR1 is ENHRY, CDR2 SYGVKD. The CDR3 extends over 16 amino acids. Trimming took 2 bases from V and 0 from J, leaving 13 bases between them. Written as DNA, the CDR3 is TGTGCCATCAGTGAGGAGGGGGGGACCGCTAACTATGGCTACACCTTC. Translation: CAISEEGGTANYGYTF.

This clonotype was observed at least ten times. The CDR3 DNA follows: TGCGCCAGCAGCCAACTCCCACAGGGAGGCTACGAGCAGTACTTC. The encoded protein is CASSQLPQGGYEQYF. The chain is built from TRBV4-1 and TRBJ2-7; perhaps D is TRBD1 or TRBD2 (6 bases each). The CDR3 runs 15 residues. From germline, CDR1 is MGHRA and CDR2 YSYEKL. V lost 2 bases and J lost 3, with 14 bases in between.

Many counts were recorded for this clonotype. This chain connects TRBV20-1 to TRBJ1-2; unclear D gene. Germline values: CDR1 DFQATT, CDR2 SNEGSKA (reference sequence). This CDR3 comprises 14 residues. V gave up 3 bases and J gave up 1 base, with 12 bases separating them. Here the CDR3 reads CSASAGSNNYGYTF. The CDR3 nucleotides are TGCAGTGCTAGTGCCGGCAGTAATAACTATGGCTACACCTTC.

The sample holds many counts of this clonotype. The chain employs TRBV7-2 and TRBJ2-7; 8 bases fit TRBD1. Trimming took 2 bases from V and 3 from J; bases not matched to a gene: 6. CDR3 length equals 15 residues. The germline gives CDR1 SGHTA, CDR2 FQGNSA. The CDR3 DNA reads as TGTGCCAGCAGCTTAAGACAGGGGCGCATCTACGAGCAGTACTTC. Protein sequence: CASSLRQGRIYEQYF.

This clonotype was seen many times. This rearrangement joins TRBV5-1 to TRBJ1-1; weak D call: TRBD1 (6 bases). The germline V and J ends were trimmed by 0 bases and 6 bases, with 9 bases remaining between them. CDR1 and CDR2 (germline): SGHRS, YFSETQ. The CDR3 contains 13 residues. The CDR3 sequence is CASSLGQGSEAFF. For the CDR3, the DNA is TGCGCCAGCAGCTTGGGGCAGGGGTCTGAAGCTTTCTTT.

To note about this clonotype: With a much larger clone just one base away, this may be a read error. The chain uses TRBV27 and TRBJ2-7; D is ambiguous. Germline values: CDR1 MNHEY, CDR2 SMNVEV (reference sequence). CDR3 size: 12 residues. In DNA form, the CDR3 reads TGTGCCAGCAGAGGCAGCTCCTGCGAGCAGTACTTC. Its protein product is CASRGSSCEQYF.

This clonotype came up a few times. The chain joins TRBV28 to TRBJ2-7; tentatively, D is TRBD2 (5 bases). The germline V and J ends were trimmed by 3 bases and 2 bases, with 14 bases remaining between them. Per the germline V gene, CDR1 is MDHEN and CDR2 is SYDVKM. This CDR3 region has 15 residues. The DNA for the CDR3 is TGTGCCAGCAGTTTTGAGTATTCGGGGACCTACGAGCAGTACTTC. It codes for CASSFEYSGTYEQYF.